These T cell receptor beta chains were read from a single sample in a study of T cells after yellow fever vaccination. TCRdb processed the 5' RACE reads anew with MiXCR; each CDR3 protein has one entry. The sample lists a few hundred thousand distinct CDR3 sequences, less than 9.5% seen once, with roughly a sixth in the top ten. The sequencing used PBMCs, collected roughly 45 days after the first yellow fever vaccination. These receptors were obtained from a young man who received the YFV17D yellow fever vaccine. The CDR3 runs from the conserved cysteine through the conserved F or W. Each record gives: V gene, J gene, D gene, clone size, CDR3 length, CDR3 protein, CDR3 DNA. The D gene is left open where the match is weak. Only part of the rows carry a size: once, few, many, or a class if the clone is expanded.

V gene: TRBV30; J gene: TRBJ2-3; D gene: -; clone size: -; CDR3 length: 14; CDR3 protein: CAWIPDWNTDTQYF; CDR3 DNA: TGTGCCTGGATACCAGATTGGAACACAGATACGCAGTATTTT
V gene: TRBV5-1; J gene: TRBJ1-3; D gene: -; clone size: few; CDR3 length: 15; CDR3 protein: CASSLTANSGNTIYF; CDR3 DNA: TGCGCCAGCAGCTTGACGGCAAACTCTGGAAACACCATATATTTT
V gene: TRBV7-2; J gene: TRBJ2-3; D gene: -; clone size: -; CDR3 length: 14; CDR3 protein: CASTSTGGTDTQYF; CDR3 DNA: TGTGCCAGCACCTCCACGGGGGGCACAGATACGCAGTATTTT
V gene: TRBV5-6; J gene: TRBJ2-7; D gene: TRBD2; clone size: -; CDR3 length: 16; CDR3 protein: CASSRLAGGPDYEQYF; CDR3 DNA: TGTGCCAGCAGCCGCTTGGCGGGGGGGCCGGACTACGAGCAGTACTTC
V gene: TRBV10-3; J gene: TRBJ1-5; D gene: -; clone size: few; CDR3 length: 16; CDR3 protein: CAISESGKGTHQPQHF; CDR3 DNA: TGTGCCATCAGTGAGTCAGGGAAAGGGACTCATCAGCCCCAGCATTTT
V gene: TRBV29-1; J gene: TRBJ1-5; D gene: -; clone size: -; CDR3 length: 13; CDR3 protein: CSVGQGLYQPQHF; CDR3 DNA: TGCAGCGTTGGTCAGGGGCTGTATCAGCCCCAGCATTTT
V gene: TRBV6-2/TRBV6-3; J gene: TRBJ2-4; D gene: -; clone size: -; CDR3 length: 14; CDR3 protein: CASRTRGAKNIQYF; CDR3 DNA: TGTGCCAGCAGAACCCGGGGCGCCAAAAACATTCAGTACTTC
V gene: TRBV5-1; J gene: TRBJ2-7; D gene: -; clone size: -; CDR3 length: 13; CDR3 protein: CASSGGLSYEQYF; CDR3 DNA: TGCGCCAGCAGCGGCGGACTTTCCTACGAGCAGTACTTC
V gene: TRBV9; J gene: TRBJ2-3; D gene: -; clone size: few; CDR3 length: 18; CDR3 protein: CASSVGGAGGGSTDTQYF; CDR3 DNA: TGTGCCAGCAGCGTAGGAGGGGCCGGTGGGGGGTCCACAGATACGCAGTATTTT
V gene: TRBV6-2/TRBV6-3; J gene: TRBJ2-1; D gene: -; clone size: -; CDR3 length: 15; CDR3 protein: CASSYLGSTYNEQFF; CDR3 DNA: TGTGCCAGCAGTTACTTAGGATCGACGTACAATGAGCAGTTCTTC
V gene: TRBV6-5; J gene: TRBJ1-2; D gene: TRBD1; clone size: many; CDR3 length: 16; CDR3 protein: CASSYPTGGEGYGYTF; CDR3 DNA: TGTGCCAGCAGTTACCCGACAGGGGGCGAGGGCTATGGCTACACCTTC
V gene: TRBV4-3; J gene: TRBJ2-1; D gene: -; clone size: many; CDR3 length: 14; CDR3 protein: CASSQASSYNEQFF; CDR3 DNA: TGCGCCAGCAGCCAAGCCAGCTCCTACAATGAGCAGTTCTTC
V gene: TRBV12-3/TRBV12-4; J gene: TRBJ1-1; D gene: TRBD1; clone size: few; CDR3 length: 15; CDR3 protein: CASREKGQWNTEAFF; CDR3 DNA: TGTGCCAGCAGAGAAAAGGGACAGTGGAACACTGAAGCTTTCTTT
V gene: TRBV5-1; J gene: TRBJ1-2; D gene: -; clone size: few; CDR3 length: 14; CDR3 protein: CASSPDTRLGGYTF; CDR3 DNA: TGCGCCAGCAGCCCGGACACCCGCCTGGGAGGCTACACCTTC
V gene: TRBV11-1; J gene: TRBJ2-1; D gene: TRBD2; clone size: many; CDR3 length: 18; CDR3 protein: CASSLGLAGTSSYNEQFF; CDR3 DNA: TGTGCCAGCAGCCTCGGACTAGCGGGGACCAGCTCCTACAATGAGCAGTTCTTC
V gene: TRBV7-2; J gene: TRBJ2-2; D gene: -; clone size: -; CDR3 length: 15; CDR3 protein: CASSWDAANTGELFF; CDR3 DNA: TGTGCCAGCAGCTGGGACGCCGCGAACACCGGGGAGCTGTTTTTT
V gene: TRBV5-1; J gene: TRBJ2-6; D gene: -; clone size: many; CDR3 length: 15; CDR3 protein: CASSLRGNGANVLTF; CDR3 DNA: TGCGCCAGCAGCTTACGCGGGAACGGGGCCAACGTCCTGACTTTC
V gene: TRBV5-1; J gene: TRBJ2-3; D gene: TRBD2; clone size: -; CDR3 length: 17; CDR3 protein: CASSLGWSGGAADTQYF; CDR3 DNA: TGCGCCAGCAGCTTGGGATGGAGCGGGGGGGCCGCCGATACGCAGTATTTT
V gene: TRBV5-1; J gene: TRBJ2-1; D gene: TRBD1; clone size: -; CDR3 length: 14; CDR3 protein: CASSSHLTGSEQFF; CDR3 DNA: TGCGCCAGCAGCTCACACCTGACAGGGTCAGAGCAGTTCTTC
V gene: TRBV5-1; J gene: TRBJ2-6; D gene: -; clone size: -; CDR3 length: 16; CDR3 protein: CASSSTGHSGANVLTF; CDR3 DNA: TGCGCCAGCAGCTCGACAGGCCACTCTGGGGCCAACGTCCTGACTTTC
V gene: TRBV6-5; J gene: TRBJ1-2; D gene: -; clone size: few; CDR3 length: 16; CDR3 protein: CASSSFSQASYYGYTF; CDR3 DNA: TGTGCCAGCAGTTCCTTCTCACAGGCGTCTTACTATGGCTACACCTTC
V gene: TRBV30; J gene: TRBJ1-1; D gene: -; clone size: few; CDR3 length: 11; CDR3 protein: CAWSLGAEAFF; CDR3 DNA: TGTGCCTGGAGTCTAGGGGCTGAAGCTTTCTTT
V gene: TRBV5-1; J gene: TRBJ2-5; D gene: -; clone size: few; CDR3 length: 13; CDR3 protein: CASSRVYQETQYF; CDR3 DNA: TGCGCCAGCAGCCGGGTTTACCAAGAGACCCAGTACTTC
V gene: TRBV6-1; J gene: TRBJ1-5; D gene: -; clone size: -; CDR3 length: 14; CDR3 protein: CASKSKGPNQPQHF; CDR3 DNA: TGTGCCAGCAAAAGTAAAGGGCCCAATCAGCCCCAGCATTTT
V gene: TRBV20-1; J gene: TRBJ2-1; D gene: TRBD2; clone size: -; CDR3 length: 14; CDR3 protein: CSARDRRGGWEQFF; CDR3 DNA: TGCAGTGCTAGAGATCGGCGGGGGGGCTGGGAGCAGTTCTTC
V gene: TRBV7-2; J gene: TRBJ1-5; D gene: -; clone size: -; CDR3 length: 12; CDR3 protein: CASSSQPGPQHF; CDR3 DNA: TGTGCCAGCAGCTCCCAACCGGGTCCTCAGCATTTT
V gene: TRBV7-9; J gene: TRBJ1-3; D gene: -; clone size: few; CDR3 length: 12; CDR3 protein: CASRLQGNTIYF; CDR3 DNA: TGTGCCAGCAGGCTACAGGGAAACACCATATATTTT
V gene: TRBV9; J gene: TRBJ1-3; D gene: -; clone size: -; CDR3 length: 15; CDR3 protein: CDSVQGSPSGNTIYF; CDR3 DNA: TGTGACAGCGTACAAGGGAGTCCCTCTGGAAACACCATATATTTT
V gene: TRBV5-8; J gene: TRBJ1-1; D gene: -; clone size: few; CDR3 length: 14; CDR3 protein: CASSLGLSATEAFF; CDR3 DNA: TGTGCCAGCAGCTTGGGGCTCTCCGCCACTGAAGCTTTCTTT
V gene: TRBV5-6; J gene: TRBJ2-5; D gene: -; clone size: -; CDR3 length: 12; CDR3 protein: CASSSLQETQYF; CDR3 DNA: TGTGCCAGCAGCTCACTCCAAGAGACCCAGTACTTC
V gene: TRBV10-3; J gene: TRBJ2-1; D gene: TRBD2; clone size: once; CDR3 length: 18; CDR3 protein: CAFSLRRTSGVSYNEQFF; CDR3 DNA: TGTGCCTTCAGTTTGCGGAGGACTAGCGGGGTCTCCTACAATGAGCAGTTCTTC
V gene: TRBV27; J gene: TRBJ2-1; D gene: TRBD1; clone size: -; CDR3 length: 15; CDR3 protein: CASSTAGGPYNEQFF; CDR3 DNA: TGTGCCAGCAGTACCGCAGGGGGCCCCTACAATGAGCAGTTCTTC
V gene: TRBV5-1; J gene: TRBJ2-7; D gene: -; clone size: -; CDR3 length: 14; CDR3 protein: CASSLRRGAYEQYF; CDR3 DNA: TGCGCCAGCAGCTTACGACGGGGTGCCTACGAGCAGTACTTC
V gene: TRBV19; J gene: TRBJ2-1; D gene: -; clone size: -; CDR3 length: 11; CDR3 protein: CASRLGTEQFF; CDR3 DNA: TGTGCCAGTAGACTCGGGACGGAGCAGTTCTTC
V gene: TRBV9; J gene: TRBJ1-2; D gene: -; clone size: few; CDR3 length: 14; CDR3 protein: CASGGRGEGYGYTF; CDR3 DNA: TGTGCCAGCGGAGGGAGAGGGGAAGGATATGGCTACACCTTC
V gene: TRBV6-6; J gene: TRBJ1-2; D gene: -; clone size: few; CDR3 length: 12; CDR3 protein: CASTSPLTGHTF; CDR3 DNA: TGTGCCAGCACCAGCCCCTTAACAGGGCACACCTTC
V gene: TRBV5-1; J gene: TRBJ2-7; D gene: -; clone size: -; CDR3 length: 12; CDR3 protein: CAGRGWSYEQYF; CDR3 DNA: TGCGCCGGCAGGGGTTGGTCCTACGAGCAGTACTTC
V gene: TRBV7-3; J gene: TRBJ1-1; D gene: TRBD1; clone size: -; CDR3 length: 15; CDR3 protein: CASAPATGLNTEAFF; CDR3 DNA: TGTGCCAGCGCCCCCGCGACAGGGTTGAACACTGAAGCTTTCTTT
V gene: TRBV18; J gene: TRBJ1-4; D gene: TRBD1; clone size: -; CDR3 length: 14; CDR3 protein: CASSQGQRNEKLFF; CDR3 DNA: TGTGCCAGCTCACAGGGACAGAGGAATGAAAAACTGTTTTTT
V gene: TRBV5-8; J gene: TRBJ1-2; D gene: -; clone size: few; CDR3 length: 15; CDR3 protein: CASSLSFGKNYGYTF; CDR3 DNA: TGTGCCAGCAGCTTGTCCTTTGGGAAGAACTATGGCTACACCTTC
V gene: TRBV4-3; J gene: TRBJ2-1; D gene: -; clone size: few; CDR3 length: 13; CDR3 protein: CASSQEGTYEQFF; CDR3 DNA: TGCGCCAGCAGCCAAGAAGGGACCTATGAGCAGTTCTTC
V gene: TRBV18; J gene: TRBJ2-3; D gene: -; clone size: -; CDR3 length: 13; CDR3 protein: CASSPEQGNTQYF; CDR3 DNA: TGTGCCAGCTCACCCGAACAGGGTAATACGCAGTATTTT
V gene: TRBV29-1; J gene: TRBJ2-5; D gene: -; clone size: few; CDR3 length: 14; CDR3 protein: CSVGPGSTLETQYF; CDR3 DNA: TGCAGCGTTGGTCCGGGGTCGACTCTGGAGACCCAGTACTTC
V gene: TRBV2; J gene: TRBJ2-5; D gene: -; clone size: few; CDR3 length: 13; CDR3 protein: CASSPNRMETQYF; CDR3 DNA: TGTGCCAGCAGCCCCAATAGAATGGAGACCCAGTACTTC
V gene: TRBV24-1; J gene: TRBJ1-2; D gene: -; clone size: few; CDR3 length: 12; CDR3 protein: CATSDDGYGYTF; CDR3 DNA: TGTGCCACCAGTGATGATGGCTATGGCTACACCTTC
V gene: TRBV18; J gene: TRBJ2-5; D gene: TRBD1; clone size: few; CDR3 length: 15; CDR3 protein: CASSRQGPASETQYF; CDR3 DNA: TGTGCCAGCTCCCGACAGGGGCCCGCGTCCGAGACCCAGTACTTC
V gene: TRBV18; J gene: TRBJ1-6; D gene: TRBD1; clone size: few; CDR3 length: 14; CDR3 protein: CASSRTGVSSPLHF; CDR3 DNA: TGTGCCAGCTCACGGACAGGGGTTAGTTCACCCCTCCACTTT
V gene: TRBV20-1; J gene: TRBJ2-5; D gene: TRBD1; clone size: many; CDR3 length: 13; CDR3 protein: CSATDRGPETQYF; CDR3 DNA: TGCAGTGCTACTGACAGGGGGCCGGAGACCCAGTACTTC